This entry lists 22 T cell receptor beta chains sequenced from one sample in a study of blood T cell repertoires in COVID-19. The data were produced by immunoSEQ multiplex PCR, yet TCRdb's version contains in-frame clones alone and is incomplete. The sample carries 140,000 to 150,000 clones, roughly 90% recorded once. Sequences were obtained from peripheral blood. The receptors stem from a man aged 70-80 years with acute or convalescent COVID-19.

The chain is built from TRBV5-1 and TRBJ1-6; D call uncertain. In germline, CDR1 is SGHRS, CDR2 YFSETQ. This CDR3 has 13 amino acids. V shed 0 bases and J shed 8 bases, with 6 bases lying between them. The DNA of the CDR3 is TGCGCCAGCAGCTTGGGAGGCGATTCACCCCTCCACTTT. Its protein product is CASSLGGDSPLHF. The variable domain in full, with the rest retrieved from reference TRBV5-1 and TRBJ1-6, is KAGVTQTPRYLIKTRGQQVTLSCSPISGHRSVSWYQQTPGQGLQFLFEYFSETQRNKGNFPGRFSGRQFSNSRSEMNVSTLELGDSALYLCASSLGGDSPLHFGNGTRLTVT.

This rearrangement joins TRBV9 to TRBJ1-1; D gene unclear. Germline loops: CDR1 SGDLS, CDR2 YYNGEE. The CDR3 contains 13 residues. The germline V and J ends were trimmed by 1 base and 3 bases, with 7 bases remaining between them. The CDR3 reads CASSVLEDTEAFF. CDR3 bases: TGTGCCAGCAGCGTATTGGAGGACACTGAAGCTTTCTTT.

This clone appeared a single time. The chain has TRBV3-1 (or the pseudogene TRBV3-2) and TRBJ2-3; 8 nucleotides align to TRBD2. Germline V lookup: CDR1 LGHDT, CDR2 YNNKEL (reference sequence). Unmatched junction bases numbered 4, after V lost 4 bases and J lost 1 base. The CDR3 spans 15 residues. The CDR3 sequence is CASSPSSGRTDTQYF. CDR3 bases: TGTGCCAGCAGCCCTTCTAGCGGGCGCACAGATACGCAGTATTTT.

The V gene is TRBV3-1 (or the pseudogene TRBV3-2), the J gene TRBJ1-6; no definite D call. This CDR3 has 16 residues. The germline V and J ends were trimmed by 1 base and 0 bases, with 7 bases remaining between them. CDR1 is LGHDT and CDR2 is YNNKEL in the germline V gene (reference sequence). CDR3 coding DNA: TGTGCCAGCAGCCAAGGCCCCGGCTCCTATAATTCACCCCTCCACTTT. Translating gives CASSQGPGSYNSPLHF.

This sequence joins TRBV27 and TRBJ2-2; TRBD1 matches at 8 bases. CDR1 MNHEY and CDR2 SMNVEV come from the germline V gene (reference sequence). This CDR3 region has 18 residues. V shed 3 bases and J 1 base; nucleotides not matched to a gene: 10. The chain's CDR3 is CASSFRSDRGRNTGELFF. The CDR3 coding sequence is TGTGCCAGCAGTTTCCGATCAGACAGGGGAAGGAACACCGGGGAGCTGTTTTTT.

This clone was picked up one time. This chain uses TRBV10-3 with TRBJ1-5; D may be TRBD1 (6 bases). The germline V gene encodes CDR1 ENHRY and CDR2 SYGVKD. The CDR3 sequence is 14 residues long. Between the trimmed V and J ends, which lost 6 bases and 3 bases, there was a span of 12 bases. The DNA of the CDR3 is TGTGCCATCAGCGAAAACAGGGTCAATCAGCCCCAGCATTTT. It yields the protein CAISENRVNQPQHF.

CDR3 bases: TGTGCCAGCAGTGACAACAGGGGGCGCCTGGTCACCGGGGAGCTGTTTTTT. Protein sequence: CASSDNRGRLVTGELFF. The chain combines TRBV5-6 with TRBJ2-2; TRBD1 matches 9 bases. J was trimmed by 4 bases and V by 5 bases; bases with no gene match: 12. Germline CDR1 SGHDT, CDR2 YYEEEE. The CDR3 consists of 17 residues.

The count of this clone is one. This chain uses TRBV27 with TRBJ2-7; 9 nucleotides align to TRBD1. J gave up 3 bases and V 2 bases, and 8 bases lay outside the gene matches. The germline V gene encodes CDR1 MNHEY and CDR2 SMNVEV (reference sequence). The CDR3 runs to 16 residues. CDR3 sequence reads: CASSLKGTGPVYEQYF. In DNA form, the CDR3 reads TGTGCCAGCAGTTTAAAGGGGACAGGGCCTGTCTACGAGCAGTACTTC.

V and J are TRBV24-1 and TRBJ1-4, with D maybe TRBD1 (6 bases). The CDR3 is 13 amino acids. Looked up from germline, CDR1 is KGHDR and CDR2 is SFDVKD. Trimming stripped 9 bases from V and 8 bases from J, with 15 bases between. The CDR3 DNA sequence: TGTGCCACCTCAAGGGGGTCGGGGGAAAAACTGTTTTTT. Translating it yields CATSRGSGEKLFF.

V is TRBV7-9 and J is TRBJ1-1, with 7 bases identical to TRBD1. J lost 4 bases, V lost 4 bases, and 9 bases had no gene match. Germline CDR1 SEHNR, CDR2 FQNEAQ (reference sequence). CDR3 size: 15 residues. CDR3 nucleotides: TGTGCCAGCAGCTCAGAGGGGGCGTGGGTCACTGAAGCTTTCTTT. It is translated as CASSSEGAWVTEAFF. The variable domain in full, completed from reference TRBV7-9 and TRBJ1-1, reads DTGVSQNPRHKITKRGQNVTFRCDPISEHNRLYWYRQTLGQGPEFLTYFQNEAQLEKSRLLSDRFSAERPKGSFSTLEIQRTEQGDSAMYLCASSSEGAWVTEAFFGQGTRLTVV.

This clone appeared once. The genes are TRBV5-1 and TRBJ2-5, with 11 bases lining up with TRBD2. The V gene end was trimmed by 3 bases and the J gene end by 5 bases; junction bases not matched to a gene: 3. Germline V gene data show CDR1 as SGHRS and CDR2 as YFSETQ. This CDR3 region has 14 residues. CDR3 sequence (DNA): TGCGCCAGCAGCTCCACTAGCGGGAGTGAGACCCAGTACTTC. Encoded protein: CASSSTSGSETQYF.

The CDR3 region is CSAGRPGELFF. The CDR3 DNA follows: TGCAGCGCCGGGAGGCCGGGGGAGCTGTTTTTT. The chain recombines TRBV29-1 with TRBJ2-2; TRBD2 matches 7 bases. The V gene end was trimmed by 7 bases and the J gene end by 8 bases; junction bases not matched to a gene: 4. The CDR3 length is 11 residues. Germline-derived CDR1 and CDR2 are SQVTM and ANQGSEA.

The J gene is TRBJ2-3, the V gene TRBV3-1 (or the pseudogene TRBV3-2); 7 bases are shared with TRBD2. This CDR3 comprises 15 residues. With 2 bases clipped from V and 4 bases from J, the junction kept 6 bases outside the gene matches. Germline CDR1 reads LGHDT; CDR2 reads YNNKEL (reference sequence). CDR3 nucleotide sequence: TGTGCCAGCAGCCAAAATCAGGGAGGGGCAGATACGCAGTATTTT. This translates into CASSQNQGGADTQYF.

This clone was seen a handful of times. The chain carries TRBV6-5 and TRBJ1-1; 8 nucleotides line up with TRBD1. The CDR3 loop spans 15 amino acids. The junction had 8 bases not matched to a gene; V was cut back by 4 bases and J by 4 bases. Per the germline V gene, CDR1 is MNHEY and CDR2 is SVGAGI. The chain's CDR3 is CASSSGQGARTEAFF. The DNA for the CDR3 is TGTGCCAGCAGTTCAGGGCAGGGGGCGCGCACTGAAGCTTTCTTT.

The CDR3 is CASSPDSLDTQYF. The DNA for the CDR3 is TGCGCCAGCAGCCCTGACAGCTTAGATACGCAGTATTTT. The chain joins TRBV5-1 to TRBJ2-3; tentative D call: TRBD1 (5 bases). The CDR3 extends over 13 amino acids. Trimming left V 4 bases short and J 5 bases short, with 11 bases between. The germline V gene has CDR1 SGHRS and CDR2 YFSETQ. The entire variable domain, with the rest obtained from reference TRBV5-1 and TRBJ2-3, is as follows: KAGVTQTPRYLIKTRGQQVTLSCSPISGHRSVSWYQQTPGQGLQFLFEYFSETQRNKGNFPGRFSGRQFSNSRSEMNVSTLELGDSALYLCASSPDSLDTQYFGPGTRLTVL.

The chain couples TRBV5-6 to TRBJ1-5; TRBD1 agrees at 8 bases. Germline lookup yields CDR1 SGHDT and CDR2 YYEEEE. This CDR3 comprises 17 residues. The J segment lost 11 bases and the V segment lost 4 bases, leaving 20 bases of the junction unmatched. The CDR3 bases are TGTGCCAGCAGCACGGACCGTACCGGGACAGGCGTTGTGGCCCAGCATTTT. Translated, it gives CASSTDRTGTGVVAQHF.

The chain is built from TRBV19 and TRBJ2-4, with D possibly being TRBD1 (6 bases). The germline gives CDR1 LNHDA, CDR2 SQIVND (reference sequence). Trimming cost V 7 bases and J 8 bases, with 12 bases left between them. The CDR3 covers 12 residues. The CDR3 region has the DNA TGTGCCAGTATTGGGGGCCGGGACATTCAGTACTTC. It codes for CASIGGRDIQYF.

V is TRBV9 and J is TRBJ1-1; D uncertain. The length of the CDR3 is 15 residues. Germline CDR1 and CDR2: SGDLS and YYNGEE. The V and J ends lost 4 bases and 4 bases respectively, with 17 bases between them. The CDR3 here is CASSLMAGMATEAFF. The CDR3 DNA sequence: TGTGCCAGCAGCTTGATGGCCGGGATGGCCACTGAAGCTTTCTTT.

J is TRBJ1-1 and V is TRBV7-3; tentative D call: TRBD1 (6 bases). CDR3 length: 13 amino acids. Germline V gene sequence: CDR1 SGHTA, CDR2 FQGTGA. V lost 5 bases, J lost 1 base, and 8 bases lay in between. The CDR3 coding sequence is TGTGCCAGCAGCACACAGGGGAACACTGAAGCTTTCTTT. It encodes CASSTQGNTEAFF.

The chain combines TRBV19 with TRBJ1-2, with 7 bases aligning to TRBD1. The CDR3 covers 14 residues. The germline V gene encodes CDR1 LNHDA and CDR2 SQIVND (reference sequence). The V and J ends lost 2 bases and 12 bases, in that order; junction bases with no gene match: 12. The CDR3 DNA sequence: TGTGCCAGTAGTATAAGCCGGGACAGCGACTACGACACCTTC. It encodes CASSISRDSDYDTF.

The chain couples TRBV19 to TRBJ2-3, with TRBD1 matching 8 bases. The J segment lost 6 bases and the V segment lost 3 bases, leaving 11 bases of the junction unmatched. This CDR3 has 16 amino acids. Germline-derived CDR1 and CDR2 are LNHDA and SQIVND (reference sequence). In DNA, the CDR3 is TGTGCCAGTAGTATTGGTTGGGACAGGTTGAGGGATACGCAGTATTTT. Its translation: CASSIGWDRLRDTQYF.

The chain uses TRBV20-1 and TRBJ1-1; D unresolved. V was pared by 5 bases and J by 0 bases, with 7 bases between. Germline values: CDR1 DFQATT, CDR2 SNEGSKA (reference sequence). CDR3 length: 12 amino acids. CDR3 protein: CSAGGMNTEAFF. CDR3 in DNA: TGCAGTGCTGGTGGTATGAACACTGAAGCTTTCTTT.